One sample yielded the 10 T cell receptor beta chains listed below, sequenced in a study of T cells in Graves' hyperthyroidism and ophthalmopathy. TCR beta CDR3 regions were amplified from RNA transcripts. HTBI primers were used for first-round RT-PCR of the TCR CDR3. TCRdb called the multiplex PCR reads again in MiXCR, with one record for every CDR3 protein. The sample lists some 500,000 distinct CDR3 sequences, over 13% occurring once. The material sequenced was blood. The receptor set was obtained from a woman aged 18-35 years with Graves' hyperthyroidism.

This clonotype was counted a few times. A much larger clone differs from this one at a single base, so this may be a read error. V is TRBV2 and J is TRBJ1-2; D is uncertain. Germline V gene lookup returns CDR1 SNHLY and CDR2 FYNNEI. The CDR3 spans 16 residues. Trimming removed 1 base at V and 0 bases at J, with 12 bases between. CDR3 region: CASSEDRVAPNYGYTF. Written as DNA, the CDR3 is TGTGCCAGCAGTGAAGATAGGGTAGCCCCTAACTATGGCTACACCTTC.

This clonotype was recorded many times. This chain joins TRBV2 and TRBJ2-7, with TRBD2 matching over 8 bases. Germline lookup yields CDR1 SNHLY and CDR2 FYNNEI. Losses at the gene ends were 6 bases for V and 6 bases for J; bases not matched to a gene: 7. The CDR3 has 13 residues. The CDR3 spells CASRVAGYGEQYV. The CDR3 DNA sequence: TGTGCCAGCAGGGTAGCGGGGTATGGCGAGCAGTACGTC.

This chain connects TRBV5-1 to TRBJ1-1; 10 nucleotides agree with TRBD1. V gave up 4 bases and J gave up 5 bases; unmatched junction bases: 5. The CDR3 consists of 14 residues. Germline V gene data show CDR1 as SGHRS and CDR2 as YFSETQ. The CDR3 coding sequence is TGCGCCAGCAGCCAGGGACAGGGGAGGACTGAAGCTTTCTTT. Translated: CASSQGQGRTEAFF.

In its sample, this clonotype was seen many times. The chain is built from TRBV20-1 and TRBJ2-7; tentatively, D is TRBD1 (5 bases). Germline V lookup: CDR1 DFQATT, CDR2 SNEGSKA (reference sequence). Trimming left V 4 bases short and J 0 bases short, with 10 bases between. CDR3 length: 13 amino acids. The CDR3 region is CSAKAGNSYEQYF. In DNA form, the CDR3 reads TGCAGTGCTAAGGCAGGGAACTCCTACGAGCAGTACTTC.

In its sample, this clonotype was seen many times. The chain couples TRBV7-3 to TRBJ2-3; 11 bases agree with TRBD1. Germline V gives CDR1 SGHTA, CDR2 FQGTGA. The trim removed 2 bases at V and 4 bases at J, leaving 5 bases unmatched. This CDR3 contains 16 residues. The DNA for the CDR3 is TGTGCCAGCAGCTTAGGACAGGGGGCTGCGGCAGATACGCAGTATTTT. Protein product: CASSLGQGAAADTQYF.

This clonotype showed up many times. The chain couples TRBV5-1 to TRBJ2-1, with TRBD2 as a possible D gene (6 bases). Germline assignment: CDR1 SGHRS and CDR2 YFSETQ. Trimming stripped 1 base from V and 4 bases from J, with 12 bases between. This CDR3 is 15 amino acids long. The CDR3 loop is CASSLQAGRYNEQFF. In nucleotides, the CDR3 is TGCGCCAGCAGCTTGCAAGCGGGCCGGTACAATGAGCAGTTCTTC.

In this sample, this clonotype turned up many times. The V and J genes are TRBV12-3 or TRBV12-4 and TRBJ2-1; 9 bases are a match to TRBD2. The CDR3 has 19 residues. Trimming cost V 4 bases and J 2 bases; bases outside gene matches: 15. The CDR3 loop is CASSSPRAGGPLTYNEQFF. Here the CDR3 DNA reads TGTGCCAGCAGTTCTCCTCGCGCGGGAGGGCCCCTCACCTACAATGAGCAGTTCTTC.

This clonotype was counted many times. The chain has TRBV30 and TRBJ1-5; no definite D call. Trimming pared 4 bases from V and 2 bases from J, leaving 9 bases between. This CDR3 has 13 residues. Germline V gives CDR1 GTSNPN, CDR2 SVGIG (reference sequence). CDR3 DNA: TGTGCCTGGACCCTGGGAGGCAATCAGCCCCAGCATTTT. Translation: CAWTLGGNQPQHF.

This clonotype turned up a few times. The CDR3 nucleotides read TGTGCCAGCAGCACACACAGGGGGCTGAATTCACCCCTCCACTTT. Translation: CASSTHRGLNSPLHF. The chain joins TRBV14 to TRBJ1-6; 9 bases are a match to TRBD1. CDR1 is SGHDN and CDR2 is FVKESK in the germline V gene. The CDR3 totals 15 residues. V shed 5 bases, J shed 7 bases, and the junction held 6 bases outside the gene matches.

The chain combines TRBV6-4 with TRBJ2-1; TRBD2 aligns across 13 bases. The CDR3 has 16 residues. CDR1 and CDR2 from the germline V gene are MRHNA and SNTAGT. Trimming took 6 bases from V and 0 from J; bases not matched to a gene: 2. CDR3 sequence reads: CASSTSGRASYNEQFF. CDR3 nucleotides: TGTGCCAGCAGCACTAGCGGGAGGGCCTCCTACAATGAGCAGTTCTTC.